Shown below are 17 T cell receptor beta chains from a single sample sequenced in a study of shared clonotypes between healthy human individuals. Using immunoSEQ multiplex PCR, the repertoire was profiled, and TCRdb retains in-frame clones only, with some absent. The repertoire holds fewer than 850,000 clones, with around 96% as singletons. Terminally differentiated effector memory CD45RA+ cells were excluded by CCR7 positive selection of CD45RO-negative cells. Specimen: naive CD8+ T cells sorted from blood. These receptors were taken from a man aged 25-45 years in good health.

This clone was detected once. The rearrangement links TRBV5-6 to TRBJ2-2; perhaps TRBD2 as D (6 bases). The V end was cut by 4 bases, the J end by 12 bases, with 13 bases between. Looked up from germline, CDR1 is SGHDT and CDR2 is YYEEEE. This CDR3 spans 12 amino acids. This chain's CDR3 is CASSRDSAQLFF. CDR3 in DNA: TGTGCCAGCAGCCGGGACTCCGCGCAGCTGTTTTTT.

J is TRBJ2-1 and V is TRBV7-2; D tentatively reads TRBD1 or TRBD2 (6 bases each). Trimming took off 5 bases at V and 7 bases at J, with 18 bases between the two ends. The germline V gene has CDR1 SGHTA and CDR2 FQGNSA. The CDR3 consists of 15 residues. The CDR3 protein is CASSGWGASANEQFF. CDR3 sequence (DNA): TGTGCCAGCAGCGGCTGGGGGGCTAGCGCGAATGAGCAGTTCTTC. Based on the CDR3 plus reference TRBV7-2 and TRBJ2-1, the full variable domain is GAGVSQSPSNKVTEKGKDVELRCDPISGHTALYWYRQSLGQGLEFLIYFQGNSAPDKSGLPSDRFSAERTGGSVSTLTIQRTQQEDSAVYLCASSGWGASANEQFFGPGTRLTVL.

The CDR3 bases are TGTGCCAGCAGTTTCCAGGGGAGTATTTACGAGCAGTACTTC. Translating it yields CASSFQGSIYEQYF. This chain uses TRBV27 with TRBJ2-7; TRBD1 might be the D (6 bases). Looked up from germline, CDR1 is MNHEY and CDR2 is SMNVEV (reference sequence). V dropped 3 bases and J dropped 4 bases, with 13 bases sitting between them. CDR3 length equals 14 residues.

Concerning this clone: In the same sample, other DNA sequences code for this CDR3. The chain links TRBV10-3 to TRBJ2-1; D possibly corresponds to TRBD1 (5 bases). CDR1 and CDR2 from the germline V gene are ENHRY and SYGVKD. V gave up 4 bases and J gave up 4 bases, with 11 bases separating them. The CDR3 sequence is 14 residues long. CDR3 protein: CAISGGGTYNEQFF. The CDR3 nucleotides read TGTGCCATCAGTGGGGGCGGAACATACAATGAGCAGTTCTTC.

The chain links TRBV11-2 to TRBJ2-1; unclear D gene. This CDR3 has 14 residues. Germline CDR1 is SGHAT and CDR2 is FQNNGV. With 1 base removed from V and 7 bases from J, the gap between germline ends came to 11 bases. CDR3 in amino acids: CASSLGGLWNEQFF. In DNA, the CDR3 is TGTGCCAGCAGCTTAGGTGGGCTCTGGAATGAGCAGTTCTTC.

The CDR3 region is CASSPGGHYEQYF. The CDR3 coding sequence is TGTGCCAGCAGTCCAGGGGGGCATTACGAGCAGTACTTC. This rearrangement joins TRBV27 to TRBJ2-7; possible D gene TRBD1, 7 bases. Germline assignment: CDR1 MNHEY and CDR2 SMNVEV (reference sequence). Trimming removed 5 bases at V and 4 bases at J, with 12 bases between. The CDR3 has 13 residues.

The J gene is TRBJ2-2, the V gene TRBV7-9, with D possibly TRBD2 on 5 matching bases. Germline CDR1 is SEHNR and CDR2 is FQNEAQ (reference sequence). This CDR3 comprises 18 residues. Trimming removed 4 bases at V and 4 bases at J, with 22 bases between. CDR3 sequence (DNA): TGTGCCAGCAGCTCTACCAGGCACTCGGGTGCGGGCACCGGGGAGCTGTTTTTT. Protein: CASSSTRHSGAGTGELFF.

The CDR3 region has the DNA TGTGCCAGCAGCCCGAACTCCTACGAGCAGTACTTC. It is translated as CASSPNSYEQYF. V usage is TRBV7-9 and J usage is TRBJ2-7; D call uncertain. Per germline, CDR1 SEHNR and CDR2 FQNEAQ (reference sequence). The germline V and J ends were trimmed by 5 bases and 0 bases, with 5 bases remaining between them. The CDR3 is 12 residues long.

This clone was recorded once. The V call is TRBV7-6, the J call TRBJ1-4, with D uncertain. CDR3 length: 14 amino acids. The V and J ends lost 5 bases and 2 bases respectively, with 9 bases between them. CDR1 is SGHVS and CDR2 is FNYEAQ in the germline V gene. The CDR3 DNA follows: TGTGCCAGCAGCCTGGCGCGGACTAATGAAAAACTGTTTTTT. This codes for CASSLARTNEKLFF.

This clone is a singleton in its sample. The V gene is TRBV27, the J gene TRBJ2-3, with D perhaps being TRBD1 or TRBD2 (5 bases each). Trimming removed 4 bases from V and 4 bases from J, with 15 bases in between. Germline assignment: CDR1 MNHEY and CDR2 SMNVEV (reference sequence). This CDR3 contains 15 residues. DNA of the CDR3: TGTGCCAGCAGTTCGGGGACCGGTAAGGCAGATACGCAGTATTTT. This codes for CASSSGTGKADTQYF.

CDR3 loop: CSVESLHPVHEQYF. CDR3 bases: TGCAGCGTTGAGAGTCTCCACCCGGTCCACGAGCAGTACTTC. The J gene is TRBJ2-7, the V gene TRBV29-1; D gene ambiguous. Looked up from germline, CDR1 is SQVTM and CDR2 is ANQGSEA. The CDR3 has 14 amino acids. V dropped 3 bases and J dropped 5 bases, with 17 bases sitting between them.

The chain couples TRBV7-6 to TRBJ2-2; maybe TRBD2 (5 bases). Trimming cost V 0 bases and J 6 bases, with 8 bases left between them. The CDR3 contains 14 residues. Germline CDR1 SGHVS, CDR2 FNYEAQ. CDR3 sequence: CASSLARTPGELFF. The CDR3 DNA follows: TGTGCCAGCAGCTTAGCGCGGACTCCCGGGGAGCTGTTTTTT.

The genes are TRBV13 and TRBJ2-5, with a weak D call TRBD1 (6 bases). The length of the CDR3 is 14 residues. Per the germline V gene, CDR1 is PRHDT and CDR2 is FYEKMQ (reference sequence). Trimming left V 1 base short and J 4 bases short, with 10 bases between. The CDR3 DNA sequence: TGTGCCAGCAGCTTAGCAGGGGACGGAGAGACCCAGTACTTC. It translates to CASSLAGDGETQYF.

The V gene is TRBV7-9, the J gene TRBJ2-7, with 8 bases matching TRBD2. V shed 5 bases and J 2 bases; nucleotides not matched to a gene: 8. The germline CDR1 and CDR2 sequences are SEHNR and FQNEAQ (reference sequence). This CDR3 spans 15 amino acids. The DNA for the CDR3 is TGTGCCAGCAGCAACAAAGCGGGGGCCACCTACGAGCAGTACTTC. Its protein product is CASSNKAGATYEQYF.

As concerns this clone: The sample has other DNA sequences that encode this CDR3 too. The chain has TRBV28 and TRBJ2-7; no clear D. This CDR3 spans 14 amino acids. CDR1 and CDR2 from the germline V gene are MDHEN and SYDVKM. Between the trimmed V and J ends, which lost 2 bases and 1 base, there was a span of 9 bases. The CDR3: CASSLGGRSYEQYF. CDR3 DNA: TGTGCCAGCAGTTTAGGCGGCAGATCCTACGAGCAGTACTTC.

CDR3 in DNA: TGTGCCAGCAGTTATAGGGGCCTTAATACTGAAGCTTTCTTT. Protein sequence: CASSYRGLNTEAFF. This chain uses TRBV7-6 with TRBJ1-1; D perhaps matches TRBD1 (5 bases). The CDR3 covers 14 residues. Trimming pared 6 bases from V and 5 bases from J, leaving 16 bases between. Looked up from germline, CDR1 is SGHVS and CDR2 is FNYEAQ.

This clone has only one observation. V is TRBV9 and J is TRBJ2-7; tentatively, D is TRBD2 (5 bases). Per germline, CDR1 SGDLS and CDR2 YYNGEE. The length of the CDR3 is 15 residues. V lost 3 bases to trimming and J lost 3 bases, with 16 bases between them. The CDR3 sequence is CASSARPGKSYEQYF. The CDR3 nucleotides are TGTGCCAGCAGCGCCAGACCGGGAAAAAGCTACGAGCAGTACTTC.